This T cell receptor beta chain was sequenced for a study of T cell responses to AZD1222 COVID-19 vaccine. Study-wide results and caveats: Per reports, nearly half of all spike-specific TCRs target regions that are unmutated in variants. Following two doses of AZD1222, Spike-specific TCR breadth and depth rose. In a largely white British group with more females than males, clonal diversity was possibly underestimated.

Worth noting for this clone: What it binds is unknown.

V shed 7 bases and J 2 bases; nucleotides not matched to a gene: 6. CDR3 length: 14 amino acids. CDR1 and CDR2 from the germline V gene are SGHTA and FQGTGA. Sequencing used immunoSEQ multiplex PCR; TCRdb keeps in-frame clones, though not all of them. The table has 100,000 to 150,000 clones, 89% seen once. The rearrangement joins TRBV7-3 to TRBJ2-5; 8 nucleotides line up with TRBD1. The material sequenced was peripheral blood, taken on day 0 of AZD1222 vaccination. This TCR came from an adult in good health. In DNA form, the CDR3 reads TGTGCCAGCACCCCGGGACAGGATCAAGAGACCCAGTACTTC. It encodes CASTPGQDQETQYF.